Each of the 24 T cell receptor beta chains below was sequenced from the same sample in a study of CD8 T cells in Susac syndrome. Random hexamers served to reverse transcribe about 0.5 to 1 ug RNA. Using its own MiXCR run on the immunoSEQ multiplex PCR reads, TCRdb lists one record per CDR3 protein. The table includes roughly 190,000 distinct CDR3 sequences, roughly nine tenths detected once. The specimen sequenced was CD4+ T cells from PBMCs. Receptors were obtained from a human donor with Susac syndrome.

V and J are TRBV30 and TRBJ2-2, with D possibly TRBD1 on 5 matching bases. The germline V and J ends were trimmed by 3 bases and 6 bases, with 8 bases remaining between them. The CDR3 has 12 residues. Germline V gene sequence: CDR1 GTSNPN, CDR2 SVGIG (reference sequence). The CDR3 protein is CAWRQVPGELFF. The CDR3 nucleotides are TGTGCCTGGAGACAGGTTCCCGGGGAGCTGTTTTTT.

Points on this clonotype: The junction differs from germline at one of its ends, possibly a read error. The chain is built from TRBV2 and TRBJ2-2; D possibly corresponds to TRBD2 (5 bases). The germline CDR1 and CDR2 sequences are SNHLY and FYNNEI. The CDR3 loop spans 14 amino acids. The CDR3, as DNA: TGTGCCAGCAGTGAAATAGGGTTGGTCGGGGAGCTTTTTTTT. Its translation: CASSEIGLVGELFF. Full variable domain (rest looked up from reference TRBV2 and TRBJ2-2): EPEVTQTPSHQVTQMGQEVILRCVPISNHLYFYWYRQILGQKVEFLVSFYNNEISEKSEIFDDQFSVERPDGSNFTLKIRSTKLEDSAMYFCASSEIGLVGELFFGEGSRLTVL.

The chain recombines TRBV10-3 with TRBJ1-3, with 7 bases identical to TRBD1. V shed 10 bases and J 3 bases; nucleotides not matched to a gene: 6. The V gene's germline CDR1 is ENHRY and CDR2 SYGVKD. CDR3 length equals 13 residues. The CDR3, as DNA: TGTGCCACCTCGGACAGGATTGGAAACACCATATATTTT. Its protein product is CATSDRIGNTIYF.

The chain recombines TRBV19 with TRBJ2-3; maybe TRBD2 (6 bases). CDR3 size: 16 residues. V gave up 5 bases and J gave up 6 bases, with 21 bases separating them. Germline lookup yields CDR1 LNHDA and CDR2 SQIVND (reference sequence). The CDR3 loop reads CASSPLSGTSPDTQYF. Written as DNA, the CDR3 is TGTGCCAGTAGTCCCCTCTCCGGGACTTCTCCCGATACGCAGTATTTT.

The V gene is TRBV4-2, the J gene TRBJ2-2, with 9 bases aligning to TRBD2. Trimming at V came to 5 bases and at J to 1 base, leaving 11 bases not matched to a gene. CDR3 length: 18 residues. Per germline, CDR1 LGHNA and CDR2 YNFKEQ. CDR3 sequence: CASSNGLAREKNTGELFF. Here the CDR3 DNA reads TGTGCCAGCAGCAACGGACTAGCGAGAGAAAAGAACACCGGGGAGCTGTTTTTT.

V usage is TRBV6-6 and J usage is TRBJ1-2; possibly TRBD1 for D (5 bases). V lost 3 bases, J lost 6 bases, and 14 bases lay in between. This CDR3 region has 14 residues. Germline V CDR1 and CDR2: MNHNY, SVGAGI (reference sequence). CDR3 nucleotide sequence: TGTGCCAGCAGTTATAGCCAGGGATCGGATGGCTACACCTTC. As protein: CASSYSQGSDGYTF.

The genes are TRBV24-1 and TRBJ2-1; no reliable D call. The CDR3 length is 13 residues. The V end lost 2 bases, the J end lost 5 bases, and 6 bases lay between the germline ends. The germline CDR1 and CDR2 sequences are KGHDR and SFDVKD. CDR3 nucleotide sequence: TGTGCCACCAGTGATTCAACCAACAATGAGCAGTTCTTC. Its protein is CATSDSTNNEQFF.

V usage is TRBV5-1 and J usage is TRBJ2-5; D uncertain. The germline CDR1 and CDR2 sequences are SGHRS and YFSETQ. V lost 0 bases, J lost 2 bases, and 11 bases lay in between. The CDR3 runs 15 residues. The CDR3 here is CASSLAPSVQETQYF. The CDR3 nucleotides are TGCGCCAGCAGCTTGGCCCCCTCAGTACAAGAGACCCAGTACTTC.

This clonotype was picked up one time. The genes are TRBV7-3 and TRBJ1-4; D perhaps matches TRBD1 (6 bases). With 3 bases removed from V and 0 bases from J, the gap between germline ends came to 20 bases. The germline V gene encodes CDR1 SGHTA and CDR2 FQGTGA. This CDR3 contains 19 residues. CDR3 sequence (DNA): TGTGCCAGCAGCTTCTCACAGGGTCCACTTATTTCAACTAATGAAAAACTGTTTTTT. It codes for CASSFSQGPLISTNEKLFF.

V is TRBV10-3 and J is TRBJ1-2, with 7 bases lining up with TRBD1. Germline V CDR1 and CDR2: ENHRY, SYGVKD. The junction had 4 bases not matched to a gene; V was cut back by 6 bases and J by 3 bases. This CDR3 spans 13 amino acids. The CDR3 spells CAISAGGDYGYTF. CDR3 in DNA: TGTGCCATCAGCGCAGGGGGTGACTATGGCTACACCTTC.

The chain links TRBV18 to TRBJ2-5; the D gene is possibly TRBD1 (6 bases). The germline V and J ends were trimmed by 6 bases and 2 bases, with 13 bases remaining between them. The CDR3 runs 14 residues. Germline CDR1 and CDR2: KGHSH and LQKENI. The CDR3 region has the DNA TGTGCCAGCTCCCCCAACAGGGTTCAAGAGACCCAGTACTTC. It codes for CASSPNRVQETQYF. Based on the CDR3 plus reference TRBV18 and TRBJ2-5, the full variable domain is NAGVMQNPRHLVRRRGQEARLRCSPMKGHSHVYWYRQLPEEGLKFMVYLQKENIIDESGMPKERFSAEFPKEGPSILRIQQVVRGDSAAYFCASSPNRVQETQYFGPGTRLLVL.

The chain links TRBV6-5 to TRBJ1-5; TRBD1 is a possible D gene (5 bases). V dropped 6 bases and J dropped 2 bases, with 8 bases sitting between them. The germline gives CDR1 MNHEY, CDR2 SVGAGI. The CDR3 runs to 13 residues. Written as DNA, the CDR3 is TGTGCCAGCAGAGCGACAGGCAATCAGCCCCAGCATTTT. Translated: CASRATGNQPQHF.

The rearrangement joins TRBV2 to TRBJ1-1; no firm D call. Trimming left V 7 bases short and J 6 bases short, with 12 bases between. CDR1 is SNHLY, CDR2 FYNNEI, per germline. This CDR3 is 12 amino acids long. CDR3 DNA sequence: TGTGCCAGCAAAGGAAACGGGGCTGAAGCTTTCTTT. As protein: CASKGNGAEAFF.

The CDR3 nucleotides read TGTGCCAGCAGTACAGGGGGCGGAAATGAAAAACTGTTTTTT. This gives the protein CASSTGGGNEKLFF. The rearrangement links TRBV12-3 or TRBV12-4 to TRBJ1-4, with TRBD1 matching 9 bases. The CDR3 spans 14 residues. J lost 5 bases, V lost 5 bases, and 3 bases had no gene match.

This clonotype was picked up a small number of times. The chain employs TRBV14 and TRBJ2-3; D remains ambiguous. Per germline, CDR1 SGHDN and CDR2 FVKESK. Trimming shortened V by 0 bases and J by 5 bases, and 9 bases separated the two germline ends. The CDR3 consists of 14 residues. The CDR3, as DNA: TGTGCCAGCAGCCAAGATGGGCAGCGAGATACGCAGTATTTT. This codes for CASSQDGQRDTQYF.

About this clonotype: One end of the junction fails to match germline, which may point to a read error. This sequence joins TRBV12-3 or TRBV12-4 and TRBJ2-3; 9 bases agree with TRBD2. This CDR3 is 14 amino acids long. This CDR3 is CAGSKAGGTDTQYF. The CDR3 nucleotides are TGTGCCGGCAGTAAAGCGGGGGGAACAGATACGCAGTATTTT.

The V call is TRBV5-6, the J call TRBJ1-1; D not resolved. Germline V gives CDR1 SGHDT, CDR2 YYEEEE. Trimming left V 1 base short and J 0 bases short, with 7 bases between. The CDR3 is 14 residues long. The CDR3 reads CASSLFIVNTEAFF. CDR3 DNA: TGTGCCAGCAGCTTGTTTATTGTGAACACTGAAGCTTTCTTT.

V gene TRBV20-1 combines with J gene TRBJ2-7, with D possibly being TRBD2 (5 bases). The CDR3 totals 15 residues. In germline, CDR1 is DFQATT, CDR2 SNEGSKA (reference sequence). Trimming cost V 0 bases and J 3 bases, with 15 bases left between them. The CDR3 here is CSARDPQRPVYEQYF. CDR3 coding DNA: TGCAGTGCTAGAGACCCTCAGCGGCCGGTCTACGAGCAGTACTTC.

The CDR3 DNA sequence: TGCGCCAGCAGCTTGGTGGGGACAGGGGCCGGCACAGATACGCAGTATTTT. Its translation is CASSLVGTGAGTDTQYF. The V call is TRBV5-1, the J call TRBJ2-3; TRBD1 matches at 10 bases. The CDR3 has 17 amino acids. The germline gives CDR1 SGHRS, CDR2 YFSETQ. Trimming removed 0 bases from V and 1 base from J; junction bases left unmatched: 5. The variable domain in full, completed from reference TRBV5-1 and TRBJ2-3, reads KAGVTQTPRYLIKTRGQQVTLSCSPISGHRSVSWYQQTPGQGLQFLFEYFSETQRNKGNFPGRFSGRQFSNSRSEMNVSTLELGDSALYLCASSLVGTGAGTDTQYFGPGTRLTVL.

This clonotype was found once. This chain links TRBV3-1 with TRBJ2-7; weak D call: TRBD2 (6 bases). Germline V gene lookup returns CDR1 LGHDT and CDR2 YNNKEL (reference sequence). With 5 bases removed from V and 2 bases from J, the gap between germline ends came to 13 bases. This CDR3 spans 14 amino acids. In nucleotides, the CDR3 is TGTGCCAGCAGCGGCGGGGTGGGGGCCTACGAGCAGTACTTC. As protein: CASSGGVGAYEQYF.

V and J are TRBV10-3 and TRBJ1-5, with D possibly matching TRBD1 (6 bases). CDR1 ENHRY and CDR2 SYGVKD come from the germline V gene. With 10 bases removed from V and 8 bases from J, the gap between germline ends came to 12 bases. The length of the CDR3 is 11 residues. CDR3 nucleotide sequence: TGTGCCAGCGGGGGCAGGGAGCCCCAGCATTTT. Translated: CASGGREPQHF.

V is TRBV12-3 or TRBV12-4 and J is TRBJ1-5, with 10 bases aligning to TRBD1. V lost 4 bases and J lost 3; bases outside the gene matches: 3. CDR3 length: 15 amino acids. CDR3 nucleotide sequence: TGTGCCAGCAGTTCGCGACAGGGGGCCAATCAGCCCCAGCATTTT. It specifies CASSSRQGANQPQHF.

This clonotype was picked up one time. This rearrangement joins TRBV3-1 to TRBJ2-7; TRBD1 is a possible D gene (6 bases). In germline, CDR1 is LGHDT, CDR2 YNNKEL (reference sequence). The CDR3 length is 15 residues. The germline V and J ends were trimmed by 4 bases and 4 bases, with 17 bases remaining between them. CDR3 sequence: CASSPPGQLGYEQYF. Here the CDR3 DNA reads TGTGCCAGCAGCCCACCAGGACAGTTGGGATACGAGCAGTACTTC.

This chain uses TRBV2 with TRBJ2-7; 8 bases are shared with TRBD2. Germline trimming cut 0 bases from V and 1 base from J; bases unmatched to any gene: 8. From germline, CDR1 is SNHLY and CDR2 FYNNEI. CDR3 size: 17 residues. As DNA, the CDR3 is TGTGCCAGCAGTGAAGCAACCTTAGCGGGAATATCCTACGAGCAGTACTTC. The encoded protein is CASSEATLAGISYEQYF.